The following is a TCR beta chain sequence with its context. V was clipped by 0 bases and J by 3 bases, with 11 bases between them. Germline CDR1 and CDR2: SQVTM and ANQGSEA. The CDR3 runs to 15 residues. This entry is derived from a study of blood T cell repertoires in COVID-19. Sequencing used immunoSEQ multiplex PCR; TCRdb keeps in-frame clones, though not all of them. The sample has roughly 250,000 clones; approximately 83% are singletons. The TCR was taken from a woman aged 50 to 60 who had recovered from COVID-19. The rearrangement joins TRBV29-1 to TRBJ1-4; D might be TRBD1 (5 bases). The sequencing sample was made of PBMCs or T cells enriched from blood (not recorded which). The CDR3 loop is CSVEDRGEANEKLFF. In DNA, the CDR3 is TGCAGCGTTGAAGATCGGGGGGAGGCTAATGAAAAACTGTTTTTT.